This T cell receptor (beta chain) was observed in a study of CD8 T cells in Susac syndrome. This clonotype has more than one count but fewer than ten. RNA totalling about 0.5 to 1 ug underwent reverse transcription with random hexamers. TCRdb reprocessed the immunoSEQ multiplex PCR reads via MiXCR and lists one record per CDR3 protein. The sample includes 150,000 to 200,000 distinct CDR3 sequences, over 85% seen only once; the top ten take about 0.088%. Trimming stripped 4 bases from V and 0 bases from J, with 12 bases between. Germline V gene data show CDR1 as SGHDN and CDR2 as FVKESK. This CDR3 is 15 amino acids long.

Source material: CD4+ T cells from PBMCs. The clonotype comes from a human donor with multiple sclerosis. The gene calls are TRBV14 and TRBJ2-5; D is unclear. Written as DNA, the CDR3 is TGTGCCAGCAGCCCCCGGGTCGGAAACCAAGAGACCCAGTACTTC. Amino acids: CASSPRVGNQETQYF.